This TCR beta chain was captured by sequencing in a study of T cells after yellow fever vaccination. In the study overall: Fractions with few cells were prepared using SMART-Seq v4 Ultra Low Input.

In germline, CDR1 is SGHRS, CDR2 YFSETQ. CDR3 length: 14 amino acids. V lost 0 bases and J lost 10; bases outside the gene matches: 0. Findings and caveats of the study: Post-booster repertoires again held most primary-vaccination clones (96% CD4, roughly 88% CD8).

Concerning this clonotype: Its antigen is not known.

Researchers made TCR cDNA using 5'RACE template switching, and this step added a universal primer site and UMIs. TCRdb reprocessed the 5' RACE reads with MiXCR, giving one entry per CDR3 protein. In the table there are under 400,000 distinct CDR3 sequences, around an eighth of which are singletons. Sequenced material: CD4+ T cells sorted from PBMCs, taken 15 days after the yellow fever booster vaccination. V is TRBV5-1 and J is TRBJ2-1, with 14 bases that match TRBD2. The clonotype originates from a man younger than 35 who received the YFV17D yellow fever vaccine. The CDR3 sequence: CASSLGTSGGEQFF. The DNA for the CDR3 is TGCGCCAGCAGCTTGGGGACTAGCGGGGGGGAGCAGTTCTTC. The variable domain in full, with the rest retrieved from reference TRBV5-1 and TRBJ2-1, is KAGVTQTPRYLIKTRGQQVTLSCSPISGHRSVSWYQQTPGQGLQFLFEYFSETQRNKGNFPGRFSGRQFSNSRSEMNVSTLELGDSALYLCASSLGTSGGEQFFGPGTRLTVL.